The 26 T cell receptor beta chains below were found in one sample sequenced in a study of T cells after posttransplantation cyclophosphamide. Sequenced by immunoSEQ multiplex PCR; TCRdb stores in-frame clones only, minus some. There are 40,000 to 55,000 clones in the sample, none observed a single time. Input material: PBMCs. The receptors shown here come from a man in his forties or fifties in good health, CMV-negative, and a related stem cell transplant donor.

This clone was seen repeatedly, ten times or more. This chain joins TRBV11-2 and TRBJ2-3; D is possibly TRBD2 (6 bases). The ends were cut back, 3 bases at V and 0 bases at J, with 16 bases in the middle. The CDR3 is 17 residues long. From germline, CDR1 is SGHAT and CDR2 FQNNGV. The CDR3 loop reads CASSFSASVYSTDTQYF. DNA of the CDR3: TGTGCCAGCAGCTTTTCTGCTAGCGTTTATAGCACAGATACGCAGTATTTT.

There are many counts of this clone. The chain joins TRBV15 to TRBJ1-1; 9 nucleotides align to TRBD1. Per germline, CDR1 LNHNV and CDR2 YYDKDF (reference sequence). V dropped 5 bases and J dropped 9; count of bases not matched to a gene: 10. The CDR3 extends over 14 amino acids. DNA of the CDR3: TGTGCCACCAGCGCGCGACAGGGGGGTGCGAAAGCTTTCTTT. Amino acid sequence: CATSARQGGAKAFF.

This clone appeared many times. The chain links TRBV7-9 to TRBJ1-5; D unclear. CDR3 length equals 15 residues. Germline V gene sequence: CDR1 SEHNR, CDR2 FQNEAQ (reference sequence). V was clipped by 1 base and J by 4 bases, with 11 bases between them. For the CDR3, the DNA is TGTGCCAGCAGCTTAGGGCAGGTTTCAAATCAGCCCCAGCATTTT. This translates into CASSLGQVSNQPQHF.

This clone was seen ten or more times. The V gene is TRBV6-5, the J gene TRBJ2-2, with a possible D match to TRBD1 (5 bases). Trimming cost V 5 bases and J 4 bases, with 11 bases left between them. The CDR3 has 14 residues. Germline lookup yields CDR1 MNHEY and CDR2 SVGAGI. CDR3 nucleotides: TGTGCCAGCAGTCTCTCAAGGGGCACCGGGGAGCTGTTTTTT. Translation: CASSLSRGTGELFF.

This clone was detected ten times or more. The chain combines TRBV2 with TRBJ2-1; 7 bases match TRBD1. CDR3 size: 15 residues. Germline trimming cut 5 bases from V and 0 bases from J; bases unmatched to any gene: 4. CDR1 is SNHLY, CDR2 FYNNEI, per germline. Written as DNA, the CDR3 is TGTGCCAGCAGTAGGGACAGCCGCTCCTACAATGAGCAGTTCTTC. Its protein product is CASSRDSRSYNEQFF.

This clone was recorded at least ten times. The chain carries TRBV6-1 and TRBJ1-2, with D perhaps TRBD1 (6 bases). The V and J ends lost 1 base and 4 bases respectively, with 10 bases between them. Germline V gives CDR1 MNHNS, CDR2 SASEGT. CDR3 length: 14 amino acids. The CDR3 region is CASSEGTVAYGYTF. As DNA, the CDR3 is TGTGCCAGCAGTGAAGGGACAGTGGCCTATGGCTACACCTTC.

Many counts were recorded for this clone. CDR3 nucleotides: TGTGCCAGCAGCTTGGGACAGGGCGATTCACCCCTCCACTTT. Residues: CASSLGQGDSPLHF. The chain links TRBV9 to TRBJ1-6, with 9 bases identical to TRBD1. The length of the CDR3 is 14 residues. V lost 4 bases and J lost 8; bases outside the gene matches: 4. CDR1 is SGDLS and CDR2 is YYNGEE in the germline V gene.

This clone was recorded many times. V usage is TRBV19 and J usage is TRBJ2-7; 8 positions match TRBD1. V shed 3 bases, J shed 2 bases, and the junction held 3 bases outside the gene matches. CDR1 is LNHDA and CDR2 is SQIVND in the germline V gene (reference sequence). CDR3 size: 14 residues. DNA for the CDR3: TGTGCCAGTAGTATCGGGACAGGAGCCTACGAGCAGTACTTC. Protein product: CASSIGTGAYEQYF.

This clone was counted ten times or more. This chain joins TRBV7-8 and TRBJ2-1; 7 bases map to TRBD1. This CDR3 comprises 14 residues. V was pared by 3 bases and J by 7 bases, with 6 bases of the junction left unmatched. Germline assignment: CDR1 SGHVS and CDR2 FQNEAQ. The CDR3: CASSFRGGLNEQFF. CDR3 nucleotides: TGTGCCAGCAGCTTTAGAGGGGGCTTAAATGAGCAGTTCTTC.

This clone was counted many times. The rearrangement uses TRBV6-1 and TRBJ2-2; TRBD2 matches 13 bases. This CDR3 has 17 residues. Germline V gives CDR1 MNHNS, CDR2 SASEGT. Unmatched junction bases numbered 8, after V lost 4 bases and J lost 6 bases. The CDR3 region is CASSVILAGGPAGELFF. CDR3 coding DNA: TGTGCCAGCAGTGTAATACTAGCGGGAGGGCCGGCCGGGGAGCTGTTTTTT.

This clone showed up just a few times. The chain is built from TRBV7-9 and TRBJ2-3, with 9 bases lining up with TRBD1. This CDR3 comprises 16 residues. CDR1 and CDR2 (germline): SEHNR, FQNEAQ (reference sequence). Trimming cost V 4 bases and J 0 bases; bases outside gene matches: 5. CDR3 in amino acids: CASSSGTGISTDTQYF. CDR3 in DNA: TGTGCCAGCAGCTCCGGGACAGGGATAAGCACAGATACGCAGTATTTT.

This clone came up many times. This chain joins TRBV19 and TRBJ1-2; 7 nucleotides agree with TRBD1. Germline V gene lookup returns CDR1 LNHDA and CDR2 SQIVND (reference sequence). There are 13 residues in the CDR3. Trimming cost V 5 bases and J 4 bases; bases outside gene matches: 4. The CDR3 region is CASSPGQTYGYTF. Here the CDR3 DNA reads TGTGCCAGTAGTCCGGGACAGACCTATGGCTACACCTTC.

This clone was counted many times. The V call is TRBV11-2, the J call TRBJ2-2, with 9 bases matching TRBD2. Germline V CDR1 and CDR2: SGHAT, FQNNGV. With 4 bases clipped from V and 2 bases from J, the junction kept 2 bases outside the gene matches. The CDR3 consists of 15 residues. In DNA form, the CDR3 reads TGTGCCAGCAGCTCGACTAGCGGTAACACCGGGGAGCTGTTTTTT. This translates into CASSSTSGNTGELFF.

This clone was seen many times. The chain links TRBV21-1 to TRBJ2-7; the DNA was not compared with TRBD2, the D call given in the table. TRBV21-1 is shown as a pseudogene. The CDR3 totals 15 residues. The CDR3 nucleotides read TGTGCCAGCCAGCGCTGGCTAGCGGGAGTCCACGAGCAGTACTTC. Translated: CASQRWLAGVHEQYF.

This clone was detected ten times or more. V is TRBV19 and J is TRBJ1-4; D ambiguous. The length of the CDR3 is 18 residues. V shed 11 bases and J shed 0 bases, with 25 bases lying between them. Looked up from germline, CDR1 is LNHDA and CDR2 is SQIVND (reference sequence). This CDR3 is CAASEVGTYLTTNEKLFF. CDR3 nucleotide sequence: TGTGCCGCAAGTGAGGTCGGAACATACTTAACAACTAATGAAAAACTGTTTTTT.

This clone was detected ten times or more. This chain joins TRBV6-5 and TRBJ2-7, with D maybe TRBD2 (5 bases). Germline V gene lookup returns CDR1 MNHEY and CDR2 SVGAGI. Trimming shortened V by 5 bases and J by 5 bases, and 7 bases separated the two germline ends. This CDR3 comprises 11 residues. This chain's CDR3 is CASSPGNEQYF. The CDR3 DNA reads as TGTGCCAGCAGTCCGGGGAACGAGCAGTACTTC.

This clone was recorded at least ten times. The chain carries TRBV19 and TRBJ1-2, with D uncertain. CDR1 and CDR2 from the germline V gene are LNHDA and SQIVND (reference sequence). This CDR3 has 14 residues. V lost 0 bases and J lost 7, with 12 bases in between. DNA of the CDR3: TGTGCCAGTAGTATAGAAGGCAGAACTAGTGGCTACACCTTC. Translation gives CASSIEGRTSGYTF.

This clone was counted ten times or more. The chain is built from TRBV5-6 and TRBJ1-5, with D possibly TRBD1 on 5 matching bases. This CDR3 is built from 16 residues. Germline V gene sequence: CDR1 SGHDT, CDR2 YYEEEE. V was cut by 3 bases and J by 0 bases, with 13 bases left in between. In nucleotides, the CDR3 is TGTGCCAGCAGCTGGGGGGAACCTTATAGCAATCAGCCCCAGCATTTT. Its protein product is CASSWGEPYSNQPQHF.

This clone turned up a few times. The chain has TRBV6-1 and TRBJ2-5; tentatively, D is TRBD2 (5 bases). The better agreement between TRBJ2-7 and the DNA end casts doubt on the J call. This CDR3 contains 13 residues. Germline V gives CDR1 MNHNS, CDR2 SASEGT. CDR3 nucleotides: TGTGCCAGCAGGTGGAGCGGTGCGGGCGAGCAGTACTTC. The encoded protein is CASRWSGAGEQYF.

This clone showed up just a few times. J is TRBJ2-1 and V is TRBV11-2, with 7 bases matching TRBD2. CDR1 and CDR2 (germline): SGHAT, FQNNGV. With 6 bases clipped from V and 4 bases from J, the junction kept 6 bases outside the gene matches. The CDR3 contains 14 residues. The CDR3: CASSLSGVYNEQFF. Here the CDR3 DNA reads TGTGCCAGCAGTCTAAGCGGGGTTTACAATGAGCAGTTCTTC.

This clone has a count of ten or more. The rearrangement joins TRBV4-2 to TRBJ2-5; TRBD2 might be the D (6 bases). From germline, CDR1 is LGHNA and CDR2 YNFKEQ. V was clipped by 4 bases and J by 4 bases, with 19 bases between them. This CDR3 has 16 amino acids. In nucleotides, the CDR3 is TGTGCCAGCAGCCCGGTAGGAGGGAGAGAGGGAGAGACCCAGTACTTC. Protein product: CASSPVGGREGETQYF.

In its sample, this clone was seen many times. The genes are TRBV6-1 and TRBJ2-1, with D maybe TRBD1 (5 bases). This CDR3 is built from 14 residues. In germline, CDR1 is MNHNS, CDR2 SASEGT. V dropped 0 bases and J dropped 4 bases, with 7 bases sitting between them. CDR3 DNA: TGTGCCAGCAGTGAAGCGACAGATTACAATGAGCAGTTCTTC. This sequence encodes CASSEATDYNEQFF.

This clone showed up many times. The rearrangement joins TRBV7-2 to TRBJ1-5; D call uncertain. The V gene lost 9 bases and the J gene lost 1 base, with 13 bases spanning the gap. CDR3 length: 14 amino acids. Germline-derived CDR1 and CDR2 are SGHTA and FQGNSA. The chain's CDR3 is CASVELASNQPQHF. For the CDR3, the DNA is TGTGCCAGTGTTGAACTCGCGAGCAATCAGCCCCAGCATTTT. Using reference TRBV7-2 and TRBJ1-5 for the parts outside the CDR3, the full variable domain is GAGVSQSPSNKVTEKGKDVELRCDPISGHTALYWYRQSLGQGLEFLIYFQGNSAPDKSGLPSDRFSAERTGGSVSTLTIQRTQQEDSAVYLCASVELASNQPQHFGDGTRLSIL.

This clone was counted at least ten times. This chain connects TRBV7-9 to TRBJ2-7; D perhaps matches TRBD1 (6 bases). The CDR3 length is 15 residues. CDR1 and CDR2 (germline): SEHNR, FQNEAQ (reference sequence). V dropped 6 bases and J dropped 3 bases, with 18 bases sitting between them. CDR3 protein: CASSNRVLGLYEQYF. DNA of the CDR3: TGTGCCAGCAGTAACAGGGTGCTCGGCCTCTACGAGCAGTACTTC.

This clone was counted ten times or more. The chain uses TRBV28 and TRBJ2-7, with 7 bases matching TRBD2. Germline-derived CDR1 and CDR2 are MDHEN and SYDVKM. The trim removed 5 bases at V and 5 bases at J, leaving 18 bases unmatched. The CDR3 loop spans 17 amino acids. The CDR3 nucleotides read TGTGCCAGCAGTCTGGGGTGGGGGAGGGGACGTCAACACGAGCAGTACTTC. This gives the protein CASSLGWGRGRQHEQYF.

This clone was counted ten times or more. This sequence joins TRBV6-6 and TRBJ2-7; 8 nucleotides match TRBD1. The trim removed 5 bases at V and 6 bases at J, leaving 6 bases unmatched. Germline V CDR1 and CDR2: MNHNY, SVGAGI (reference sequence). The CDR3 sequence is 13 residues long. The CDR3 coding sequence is TGTGCCAGCAGTCTGCAGGGACAGGCCGAGCAGTACTTC. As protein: CASSLQGQAEQYF.